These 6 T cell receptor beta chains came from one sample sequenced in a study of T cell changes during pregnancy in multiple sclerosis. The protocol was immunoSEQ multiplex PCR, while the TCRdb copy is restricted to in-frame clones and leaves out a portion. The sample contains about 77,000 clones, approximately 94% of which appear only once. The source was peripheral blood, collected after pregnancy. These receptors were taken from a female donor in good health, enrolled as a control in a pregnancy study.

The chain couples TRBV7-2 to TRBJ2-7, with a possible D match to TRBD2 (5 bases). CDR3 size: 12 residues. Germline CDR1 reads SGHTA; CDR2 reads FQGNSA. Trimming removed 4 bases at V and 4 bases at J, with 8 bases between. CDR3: CASSSWEYEQYF. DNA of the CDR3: TGTGCCAGCAGCTCATGGGAGTACGAGCAGTACTTC.

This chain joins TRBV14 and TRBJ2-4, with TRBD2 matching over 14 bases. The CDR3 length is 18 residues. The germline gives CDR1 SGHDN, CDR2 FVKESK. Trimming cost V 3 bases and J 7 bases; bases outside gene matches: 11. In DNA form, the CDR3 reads TGTGCCAGCAGCCATAGACTAGCGGGAGGGCCGGAGTATAACATTCAGTACTTC. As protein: CASSHRLAGGPEYNIQYF.

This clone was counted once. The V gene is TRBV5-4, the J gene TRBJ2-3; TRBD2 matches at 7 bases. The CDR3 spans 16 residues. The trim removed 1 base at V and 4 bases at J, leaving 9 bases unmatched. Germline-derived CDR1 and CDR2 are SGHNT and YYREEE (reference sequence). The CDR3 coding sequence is TGTGCCAGCAGCTTGAGGCACGGGGGGTCGTCAGATACGCAGTATTTT. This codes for CASSLRHGGSSDTQYF.

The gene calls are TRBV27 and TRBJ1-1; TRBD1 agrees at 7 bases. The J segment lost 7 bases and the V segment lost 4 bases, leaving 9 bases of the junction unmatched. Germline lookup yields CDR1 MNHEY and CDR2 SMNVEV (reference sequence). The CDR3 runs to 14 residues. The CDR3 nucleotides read TGTGCCAGCAGTTCCCCAGGGGGAAGGATTGAAGCTTTCTTT. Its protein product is CASSSPGGRIEAFF.

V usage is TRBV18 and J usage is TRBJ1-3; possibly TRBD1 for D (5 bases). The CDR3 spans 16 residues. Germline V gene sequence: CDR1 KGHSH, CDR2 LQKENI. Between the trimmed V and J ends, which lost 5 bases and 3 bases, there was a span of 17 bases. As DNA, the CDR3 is TGTGCCAGCTCATCGATGCCGTCAGGGTATGGAAACACCATATATTTT. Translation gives CASSSMPSGYGNTIYF. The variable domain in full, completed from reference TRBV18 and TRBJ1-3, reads NAGVMQNPRHLVRRRGQEARLRCSPMKGHSHVYWYRQLPEEGLKFMVYLQKENIIDESGMPKERFSAEFPKEGPSILRIQQVVRGDSAAYFCASSSMPSGYGNTIYFGEGSWLTVV.

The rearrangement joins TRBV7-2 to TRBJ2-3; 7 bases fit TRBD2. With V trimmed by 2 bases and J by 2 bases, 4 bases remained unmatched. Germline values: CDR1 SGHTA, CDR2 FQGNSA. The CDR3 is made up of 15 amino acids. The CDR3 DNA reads TGTGCCAGCAGCTTAAAGACTAGCCACACAGATACGCAGTATTTT. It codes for CASSLKTSHTDTQYF.